This TCR beta chain was observed in a study of neoadjuvant anti-PD-1 for oral cavity cancer (dated by TCRdb to the early 2020s). Describing the broader study: Before undergoing curative-intent surgical resection, most patients got three to four biweekly nivolumab doses at 3 mg/kg. A fourth nivolumab dose was given around day 43 to patients without progression, and definitive surgical resection was performed in those patients on days 50-56. The parent correlative cohort included around twelve patients, with an approximately 34% response rate. Under RECIST 1.1, a patient counted as a responder if showing complete response, partial response or stable disease, and as a non-responder if showing progression. The study at large found these results: Higher pretreatment blood TCRbeta clonality and lower post-treatment tumor TCRbeta clonality were correlated with higher pretreatment blood Treg/Th17 ratios. After neoadjuvant nivolumab, significantly higher T cell clonality (Gini index) was found within PBMCs in non-responders than in responders. TCR analyses included only a few patients per response group, and the authors called for larger cohorts for validation.

The time point label, read with the paper, signifies: before neoadjuvant nivolumab. None of the patients had received prior systemic or radiation treatment, and all were newly diagnosed with stage II-IVA oral cavity squamous cell carcinoma. Everyone in the cohort had locally advanced, HPV-negative oral cavity squamous cell carcinoma. Peripheral blood mononuclear cells were analyzed directly, without maintenance or expansion in culture. The samples were obtained from a longitudinal correlative study of a single-arm phase II trial testing neoadjuvant nivolumab in oral cavity squamous cell carcinoma. Subject-matched pre- and post-treatment PBMCs and tumors from three responders and three non-responders were subjected to genomic DNA-based TCRbeta sequencing. Peripheral blood mononuclear cells were collected before nivolumab treatment and again after treatment, at the time of surgery. The Maxwell RSC DNA from Cells kit was used to extract genomic DNA from PBMCs.

For deep sequencing, each PBMC sample was run in six replicates, with libraries mostly built from around 500 ng of input genomic DNA. The immunoSEQ hsTCRbeta kit was used to prepare TCRbeta libraries, following the manufacturer's instructions. Sequencing of the completed libraries took place using an Illumina NovaSeq 6000 S4 flow cell after they had been pooled to roughly 2.9 nM. In the paper's pipeline: The immunoSEQ Analyzer was used for raw data preprocessing and quality control. The analysis was limited to productive rearrangements, and each clonotype was defined by a unique CDR3 amino acid sequence. Using the R package tcR, the researchers computed the Gini-Simpson index as their estimate of repertoire clonality. Student's t test was used to compare Gini indices, while Pearson correlation assessed associations with tumor size change. The table comes from immuneACCESS by way of TCRdb, which keeps in-frame sequences with V and J called. Part of the clones is missing from these tables; in studies checked, under half for an unresolved V gene and the rest for unknown reasons. The DNA was the basis for D and trimming; V, J and clone size are from that table. Across this sample there are some 66,000 clones, with around 88% seen only once. The ten biggest clones cover 3% to 3.5% of the sample.

The germline V gene gives CDR1 as MDHEN and CDR2 as SYDVKM. The CDR3 covers 15 residues, taking in both the cysteine and the phenylalanine. Only the CDR3 DNA is retained, 45 bases long and in frame from the first base. Unmatched junction bases come to 3, with V trimmed by 6 bases and J by 0 bases. With regard to this clone: This clone's antigen is unknown. Within one base of it there is no much larger clone, and no base qualities were kept.

The TCR comes from a person aged 40-85 years with oral cavity squamous cell carcinoma. The material was PBMCs, obtained before nivolumab (anti-PD-1) treatment. Here the chain combines TRBV28 and TRBJ2-7, with 12 junctional bases fitting TRBD2. The CDR3 is CASSLTSGSSYEQYF. The base sequence is TGTGCCAGCAGCTTGACTAGCGGGAGCTCCTACGAGCAGTACTTC.